This TCR beta chain was sequenced in a study of early stage breast cancer tumors (dated by TCRdb to 2016 to 2017). Concerning the study at large: Of the roughly 17 invasive breast tumors, roughly eleven were found to be estrogen receptor-positive, progesterone receptor-positive and HER2-negative. The samples as a whole yielded some 2,500,000 detected templates, corresponding to 900,000 to 1,100,000 unique clonotypes. A read coverage of roughly 10-fold per sample was achieved on average. Of the roughly twelve ER+/PR+/HER2- tumors, eight were classified as invasive ductal carcinomas and four as invasive lobular carcinomas.

The CDR3 spans 15 residues, from the cysteine through the phenylalanine. Just CDR3 DNA is preserved here, 45 bases in frame from base 1. The CDR1 and CDR2 encoded by the germline V gene (reference sequence) are SSHAT and FNYEAQ. The full study reports these points: Enriched TCRB sequences shared across patients were found to be mostly commonly generated sequences that were unlikely to play an important role in the tumor microenvironment. Analysis by tumor subtype was prevented by the small cohort size. Greater similarity was observed between blood and normal breast repertoires than between blood and tumor repertoires, and tumor was distinguished from normal in about 90% of the 16 patients when each tissue was compared with blood. Compared with adjacent normal breast tissue, tumors had higher clonality and roughly 2.5-fold greater T cell density. Chain pairing and functional markers such as CD4, CD8 and FOXP3 were missed by bulk genomic DNA sequencing of unsorted cells.

Each sample was amplified as two independent genomic DNA replicates: around 0.45 ug for blood and approximately 1.6 ug for tumor or normal breast. TCRB sequencing of genomic DNA was carried out with the ImmunoSeq Intro kit according to the manufacturer's instructions. Multiplex PCR was run for 30 to 35 cycles using proprietary primers and spike-in control sequences for absolute quantification. An 87-bp fragment spanning the CDR3 and flanking V and J genes was sequenced with single-end 150-bp reads. Seven samples, with two replicates for each sample, were multiplexed per lane of an Illumina MiSeq using version 3.0 chemistry. Processing in the source paper ran as follows. Raw data were processed with the vendor's proprietary pipeline, and both replicates were merged into a single result per sample. Clonotypes were defined as productive rearrangements sharing the V-gene family, CDR3 amino acid sequence and J-gene segment. To compute clonality, the normalized Shannon entropy (Pielou evenness) of TCRB abundances was subtracted from 1. To estimate T cell density, the total number of templates was divided by the number of input cells, which was inferred from the amount of DNA input. Total repertoire diversity and clonality were estimated with Recon using default parameters. A clonotype counted as tumor-enriched if its abundance in tumor exceeded 0.1% and was at least 32-fold higher than its abundance in normal breast. What TCRdb holds here is the immuneACCESS table cut down to in-frame rearrangements. Part of the clones is not present; checked against another copy, under half of the missing clones reflect an unresolved V gene, and the others are unexplained. V and J calls and clone size are given by that table; D and trimming were obtained from the DNA. For this sample there are about 70,000 clones; around 80% appear just once. Around 4.7% of the sample goes to the ten largest clones.

Concerning this clone itself: The antigen this receptor binds is unknown. The junction does not match germline at one end; this may be a read error.

The study profiled bulk TCR beta-chain repertoires in matched peripheral blood, tumor and adjacent normal breast tissue taken from some 17 patients with early-stage breast cancer. Before surgery, roughly 4.5-11 mL of whole blood was collected in EDTA tubes and processed within 2 hours. Ficoll-Paque centrifugation in SepMate-50 tubes was used to isolate peripheral blood mononuclear cells. PBMCs were cryopreserved in aliquots of roughly 2 to 4.5 million cells in approximately 90% FBS with around 10% DMSO and kept in liquid nitrogen. The Qiagen AllPrep DNA/RNA Mini kit was used for genomic DNA extraction.

The sample taken for sequencing was blood. Here the chain combines TRBV7-7 and TRBJ2-3, with TRBD2 identical over 8 junction bases. This TCR was recovered from a person aged 40-50 years with breast cancer. The CDR3 reads as follows: CASSPGGVVLDTQYF. The nucleotide sequence reads as follows: TGTGCTAGCAGCCCGGGGGGGGTCGTTCTGGATACGCAGTATTTT. When the CDR3 is completed using the reference TRBV7-7 and TRBJ2-3 genes on either side, the full variable domain is GAGVSQSPRYKVTKRGQDVTLRCDPISSHATLYWYQQALGQGPEFLTYFNYEAQPDKSGLPSDRFSAERPEGSISTLTIQRTEQRDSAMYRCASSPGGVVLDTQYFGPGTRLTVL.